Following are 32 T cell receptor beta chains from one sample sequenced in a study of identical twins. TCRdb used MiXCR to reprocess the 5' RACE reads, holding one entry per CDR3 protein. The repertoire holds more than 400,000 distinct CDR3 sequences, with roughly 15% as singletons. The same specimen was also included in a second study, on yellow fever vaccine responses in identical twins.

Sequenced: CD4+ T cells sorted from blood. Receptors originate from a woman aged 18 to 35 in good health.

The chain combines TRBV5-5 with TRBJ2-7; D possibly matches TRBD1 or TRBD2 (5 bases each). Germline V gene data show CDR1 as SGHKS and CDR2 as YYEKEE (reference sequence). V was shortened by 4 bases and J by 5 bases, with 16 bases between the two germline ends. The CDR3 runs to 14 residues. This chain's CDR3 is CASSPGSDEDEQYF. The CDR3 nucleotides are TGTGCCAGCAGCCCAGGGAGCGACGAGGACGAGCAGTACTTC.

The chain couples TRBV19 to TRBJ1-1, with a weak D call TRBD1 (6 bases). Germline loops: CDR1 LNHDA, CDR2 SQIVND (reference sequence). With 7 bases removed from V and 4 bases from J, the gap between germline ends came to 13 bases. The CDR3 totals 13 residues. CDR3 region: CASTAQGVTEAFF. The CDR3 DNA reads TGTGCCAGTACCGCACAGGGTGTCACTGAAGCTTTCTTT.

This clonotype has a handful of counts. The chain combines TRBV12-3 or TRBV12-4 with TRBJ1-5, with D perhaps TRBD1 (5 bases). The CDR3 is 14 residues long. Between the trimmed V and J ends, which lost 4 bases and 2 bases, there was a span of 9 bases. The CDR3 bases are TGTGCCAGCAGTTGGGGGGTGGGCAATCAGCCCCAGCATTTT. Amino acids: CASSWGVGNQPQHF.

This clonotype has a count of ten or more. DNA for the CDR3: TGTGCCAGCAGTTCCGACAGTCACACTGAAGCTTTCTTT. As protein: CASSSDSHTEAFF. The chain recombines TRBV12-3 or TRBV12-4 with TRBJ1-1; TRBD1 is a possible D gene (5 bases). V lost 4 bases, J lost 3 bases, and 9 bases lay in between. The CDR3 extends over 13 amino acids.

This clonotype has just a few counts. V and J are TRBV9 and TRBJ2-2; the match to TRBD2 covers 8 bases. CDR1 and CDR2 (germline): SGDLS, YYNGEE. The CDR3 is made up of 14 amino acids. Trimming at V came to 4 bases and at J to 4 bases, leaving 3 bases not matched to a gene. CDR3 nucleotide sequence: TGTGCCAGCAGCCCGCGGGAGGCCACCGGGGAGCTGTTTTTT. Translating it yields CASSPREATGELFF. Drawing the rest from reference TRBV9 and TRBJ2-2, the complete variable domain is DSGVTQTPKHLITATGQRVTLRCSPRSGDLSVYWYQQSLDQGLQFLIQYYNGEERAKGNILERFSAQQFPDLHSELNLSSLELGDSALYFCASSPREATGELFFGEGSRLTVL.

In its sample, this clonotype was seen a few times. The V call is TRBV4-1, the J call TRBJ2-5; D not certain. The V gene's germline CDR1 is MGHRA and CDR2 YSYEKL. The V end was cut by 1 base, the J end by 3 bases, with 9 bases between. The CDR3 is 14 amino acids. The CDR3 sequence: CASSQVGSKETQYF. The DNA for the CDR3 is TGCGCCAGCAGCCAAGTCGGCAGTAAAGAGACCCAGTACTTC.

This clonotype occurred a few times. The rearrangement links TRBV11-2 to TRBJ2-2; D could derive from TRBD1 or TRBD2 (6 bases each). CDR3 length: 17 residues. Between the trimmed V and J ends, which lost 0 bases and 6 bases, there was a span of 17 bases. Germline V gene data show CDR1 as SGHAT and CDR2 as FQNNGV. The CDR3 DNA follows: TGTGCCAGCAGCTTAGATGTTGTCAGGGGAGGTGCCGGGGAGCTGTTTTTT. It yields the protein CASSLDVVRGGAGELFF.

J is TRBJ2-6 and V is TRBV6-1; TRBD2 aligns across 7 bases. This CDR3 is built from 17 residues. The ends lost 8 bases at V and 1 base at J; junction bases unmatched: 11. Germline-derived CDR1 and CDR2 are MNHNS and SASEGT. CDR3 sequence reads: CASARGVVVSGANVLTF. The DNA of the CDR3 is TGTGCCAGCGCCCGGGGGGTCGTAGTTTCTGGGGCCAACGTCCTGACTTTC.

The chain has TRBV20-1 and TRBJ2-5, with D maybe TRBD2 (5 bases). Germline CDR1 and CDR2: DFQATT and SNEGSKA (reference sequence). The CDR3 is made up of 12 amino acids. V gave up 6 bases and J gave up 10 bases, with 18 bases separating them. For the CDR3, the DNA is TGCAGTGCGGCGAGGGCTTCGGGGAACCAGTACTTC. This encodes CSAARASGNQYF.

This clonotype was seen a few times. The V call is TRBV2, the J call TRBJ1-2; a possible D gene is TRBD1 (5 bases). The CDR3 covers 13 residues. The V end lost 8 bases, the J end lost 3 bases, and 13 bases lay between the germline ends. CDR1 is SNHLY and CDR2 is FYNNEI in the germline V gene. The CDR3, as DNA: TGTGCCAGCCGAGACGGGACTTACTATGGCTACACCTTC. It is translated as CASRDGTYYGYTF.

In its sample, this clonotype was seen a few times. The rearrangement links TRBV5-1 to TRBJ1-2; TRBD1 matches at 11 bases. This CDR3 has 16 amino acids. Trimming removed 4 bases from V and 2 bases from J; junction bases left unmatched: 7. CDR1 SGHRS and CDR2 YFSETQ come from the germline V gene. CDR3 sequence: CASSAGTGGLNYGYTF. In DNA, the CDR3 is TGCGCCAGCAGCGCCGGGACAGGGGGACTGAACTATGGCTACACCTTC.

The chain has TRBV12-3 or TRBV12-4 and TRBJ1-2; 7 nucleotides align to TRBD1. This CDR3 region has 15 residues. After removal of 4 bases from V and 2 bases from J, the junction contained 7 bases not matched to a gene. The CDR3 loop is CASSSVMTGNYGYTF. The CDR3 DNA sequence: TGTGCCAGCAGTTCAGTAATGACAGGGAACTATGGCTACACCTTC.

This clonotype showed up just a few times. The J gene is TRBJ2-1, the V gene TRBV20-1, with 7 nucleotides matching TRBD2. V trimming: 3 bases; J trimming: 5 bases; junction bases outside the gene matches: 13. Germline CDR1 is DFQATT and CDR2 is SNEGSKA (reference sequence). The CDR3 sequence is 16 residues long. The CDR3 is CSARDAVGRLDNEQFF. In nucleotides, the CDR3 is TGCAGTGCTAGGGACGCAGTCGGGAGGCTGGACAATGAGCAGTTCTTC.

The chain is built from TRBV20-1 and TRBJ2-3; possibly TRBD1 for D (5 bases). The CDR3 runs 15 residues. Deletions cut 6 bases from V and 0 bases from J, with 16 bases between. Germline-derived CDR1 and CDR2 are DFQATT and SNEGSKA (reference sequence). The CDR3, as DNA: TGCAGTGCAACGTTACAGGACACTAGCACAGATACGCAGTATTTT. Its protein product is CSATLQDTSTDTQYF.

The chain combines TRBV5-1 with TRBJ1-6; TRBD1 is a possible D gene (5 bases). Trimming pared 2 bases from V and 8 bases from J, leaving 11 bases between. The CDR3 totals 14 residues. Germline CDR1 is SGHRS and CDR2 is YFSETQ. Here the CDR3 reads CASSFVGEDSPLHF. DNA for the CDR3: TGCGCCAGCAGCTTCGTAGGGGAGGATTCACCCCTCCACTTT.

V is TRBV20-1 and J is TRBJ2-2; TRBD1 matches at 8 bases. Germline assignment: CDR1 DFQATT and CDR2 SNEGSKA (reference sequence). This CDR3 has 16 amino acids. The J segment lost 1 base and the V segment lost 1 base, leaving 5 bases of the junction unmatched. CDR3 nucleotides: TGCAGTGCTAGAGCGGGAGACAGGGGGAACACCGGGGAGCTGTTTTTT. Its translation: CSARAGDRGNTGELFF.

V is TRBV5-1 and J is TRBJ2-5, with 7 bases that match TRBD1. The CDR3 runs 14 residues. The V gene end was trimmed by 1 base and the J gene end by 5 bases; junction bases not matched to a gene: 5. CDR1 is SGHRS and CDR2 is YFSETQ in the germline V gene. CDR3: CASSLSQGEETQYF. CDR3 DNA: TGCGCCAGCAGCTTGAGCCAGGGGGAGGAGACCCAGTACTTC. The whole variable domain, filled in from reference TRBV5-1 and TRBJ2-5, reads KAGVTQTPRYLIKTRGQQVTLSCSPISGHRSVSWYQQTPGQGLQFLFEYFSETQRNKGNFPGRFSGRQFSNSRSEMNVSTLELGDSALYLCASSLSQGEETQYFGPGTRLLVL.

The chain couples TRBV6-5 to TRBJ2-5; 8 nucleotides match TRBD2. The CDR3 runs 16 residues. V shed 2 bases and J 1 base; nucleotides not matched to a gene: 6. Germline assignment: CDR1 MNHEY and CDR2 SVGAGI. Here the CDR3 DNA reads TGTGCCAGCAGTTACCGACTGGCGGGGGGCCAAGAGACCCAGTACTTC. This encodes CASSYRLAGGQETQYF.

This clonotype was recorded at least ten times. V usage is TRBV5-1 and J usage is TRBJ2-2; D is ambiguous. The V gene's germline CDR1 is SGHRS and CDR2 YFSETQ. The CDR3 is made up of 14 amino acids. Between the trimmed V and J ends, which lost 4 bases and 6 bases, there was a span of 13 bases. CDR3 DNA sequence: TGCGCCAGCAGCCCGGAAGGGTCGTCCGGGGAGCTGTTTTTT. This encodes CASSPEGSSGELFF. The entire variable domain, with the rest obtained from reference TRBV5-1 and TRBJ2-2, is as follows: KAGVTQTPRYLIKTRGQQVTLSCSPISGHRSVSWYQQTPGQGLQFLFEYFSETQRNKGNFPGRFSGRQFSNSRSEMNVSTLELGDSALYLCASSPEGSSGELFFGEGSRLTVL.

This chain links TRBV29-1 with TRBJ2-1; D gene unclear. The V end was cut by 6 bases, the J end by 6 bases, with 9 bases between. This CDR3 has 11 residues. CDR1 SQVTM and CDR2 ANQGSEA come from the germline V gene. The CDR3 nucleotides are TGCAGCGTGACCCTTAGCAATGAGCAGTTCTTC. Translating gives CSVTLSNEQFF.

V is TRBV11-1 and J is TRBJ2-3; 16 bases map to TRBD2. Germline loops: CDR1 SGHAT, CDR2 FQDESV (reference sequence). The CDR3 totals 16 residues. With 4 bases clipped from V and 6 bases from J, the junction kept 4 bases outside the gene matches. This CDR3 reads CASSWGLAGGSDTQYF. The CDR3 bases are TGTGCCAGCAGCTGGGGACTAGCGGGAGGGTCGGATACGCAGTATTTT.

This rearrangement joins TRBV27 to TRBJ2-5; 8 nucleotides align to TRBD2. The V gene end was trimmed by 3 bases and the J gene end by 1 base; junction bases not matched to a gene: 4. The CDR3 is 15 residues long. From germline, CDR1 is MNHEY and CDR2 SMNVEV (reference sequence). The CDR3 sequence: CASSLWRGVQETQYF. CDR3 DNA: TGTGCCAGCAGTTTGTGGCGGGGGGTCCAAGAGACCCAGTACTTC.

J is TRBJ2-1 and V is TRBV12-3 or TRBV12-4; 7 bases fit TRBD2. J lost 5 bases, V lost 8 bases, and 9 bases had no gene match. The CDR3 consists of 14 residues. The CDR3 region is CASHQSAGDNEQFF. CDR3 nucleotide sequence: TGTGCCAGCCACCAATCGGCGGGAGACAATGAGCAGTTCTTC.

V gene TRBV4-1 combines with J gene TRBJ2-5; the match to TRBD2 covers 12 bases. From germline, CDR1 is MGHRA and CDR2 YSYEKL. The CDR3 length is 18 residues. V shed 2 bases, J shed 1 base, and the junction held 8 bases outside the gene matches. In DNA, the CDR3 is TGCGCCAGCAGCCAACCCAGAACTAGCGGGAGGTTCCAAGAGACCCAGTACTTC. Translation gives CASSQPRTSGRFQETQYF.

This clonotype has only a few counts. DNA of the CDR3: TGCGCCAGCAGCCTCCGTGGGTTCGGGGTCGAGCAGTACTTC. Translated, it gives CASSLRGFGVEQYF. The chain uses TRBV4-1 and TRBJ2-7, with D perhaps TRBD2 (5 bases). The CDR3 is 14 amino acids. The V gene's germline CDR1 is MGHRA and CDR2 YSYEKL. V lost 4 bases and J 6 bases, leaving 16 bases between the germline ends.

The CDR3 DNA is TGCGCCAGCAGCCAAGAGACTAGCGGGAGGGGATTAATTTGGTCGGGCTACGAGCAGTACTTC. Translating it yields CASSQETSGRGLIWSGYEQYF. The rearrangement uses TRBV4-1 and TRBJ2-7, with 14 bases aligning to TRBD2. The germline V gene encodes CDR1 MGHRA and CDR2 YSYEKL. The length of the CDR3 is 21 residues. V was clipped by 0 bases and J by 3 bases; unmatched bases: 16.

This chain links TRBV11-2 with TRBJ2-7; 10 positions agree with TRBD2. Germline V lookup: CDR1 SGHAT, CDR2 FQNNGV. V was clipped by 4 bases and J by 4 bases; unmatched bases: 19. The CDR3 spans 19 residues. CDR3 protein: CASSYPGVQREGLLYEQYF. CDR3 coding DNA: TGTGCCAGCAGCTACCCCGGTGTTCAGCGGGAGGGCCTATTATACGAGCAGTACTTC.

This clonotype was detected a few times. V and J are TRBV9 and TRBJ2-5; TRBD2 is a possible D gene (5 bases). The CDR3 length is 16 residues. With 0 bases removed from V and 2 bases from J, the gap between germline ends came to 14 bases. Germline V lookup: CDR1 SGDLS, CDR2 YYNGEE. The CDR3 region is CASSVGASPGQETQYF. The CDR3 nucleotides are TGTGCCAGCAGCGTAGGAGCTAGCCCCGGGCAAGAGACCCAGTACTTC.

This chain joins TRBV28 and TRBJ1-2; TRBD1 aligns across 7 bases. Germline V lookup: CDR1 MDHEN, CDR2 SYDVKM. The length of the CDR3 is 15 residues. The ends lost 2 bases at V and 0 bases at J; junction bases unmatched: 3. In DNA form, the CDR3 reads TGTGCCAGCAGTTTAGGGGGACAGCCTAACTATGGCTACACCTTC. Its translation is CASSLGGQPNYGYTF.

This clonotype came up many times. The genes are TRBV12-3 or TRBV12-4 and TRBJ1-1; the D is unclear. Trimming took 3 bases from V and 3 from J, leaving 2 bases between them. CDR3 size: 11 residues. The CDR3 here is CASSFYTEAFF. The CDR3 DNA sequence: TGTGCCAGCAGTTTCTACACTGAAGCTTTCTTT.

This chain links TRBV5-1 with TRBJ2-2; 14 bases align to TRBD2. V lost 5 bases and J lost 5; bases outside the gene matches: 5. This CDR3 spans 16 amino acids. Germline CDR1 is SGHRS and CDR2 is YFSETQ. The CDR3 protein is CASRGTSGSRTGELFF. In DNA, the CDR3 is TGCGCCAGCAGAGGGACTAGCGGGAGTCGGACCGGGGAGCTGTTTTTT.

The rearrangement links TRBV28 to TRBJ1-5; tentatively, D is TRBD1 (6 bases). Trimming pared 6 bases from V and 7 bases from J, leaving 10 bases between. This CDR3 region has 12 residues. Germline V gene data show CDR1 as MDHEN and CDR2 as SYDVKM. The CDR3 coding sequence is TGTGCCAGCAGCTCACAGGGCCAGCCCCAGCATTTT. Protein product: CASSSQGQPQHF.